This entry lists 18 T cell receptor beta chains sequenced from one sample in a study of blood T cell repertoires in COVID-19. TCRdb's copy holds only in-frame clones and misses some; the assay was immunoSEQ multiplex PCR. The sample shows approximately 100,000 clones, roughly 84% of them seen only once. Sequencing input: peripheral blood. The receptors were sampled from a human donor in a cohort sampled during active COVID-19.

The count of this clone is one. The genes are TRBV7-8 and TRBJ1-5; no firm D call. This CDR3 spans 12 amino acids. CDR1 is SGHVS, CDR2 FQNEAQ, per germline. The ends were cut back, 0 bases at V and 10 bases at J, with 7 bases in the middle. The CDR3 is CASSLAAGPQHF. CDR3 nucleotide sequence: TGTGCCAGCAGCTTAGCCGCCGGTCCCCAGCATTTT. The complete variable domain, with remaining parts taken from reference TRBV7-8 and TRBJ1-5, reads GAGVSQSPRYKVAKRGQDVALRCDPISGHVSLFWYQQALGQGPEFLTYFQNEAQLDKSGLPSDRFFAERPEGSVSTLKIQRTQQEDSAVYLCASSLAAGPQHFGDGTRLSIL.

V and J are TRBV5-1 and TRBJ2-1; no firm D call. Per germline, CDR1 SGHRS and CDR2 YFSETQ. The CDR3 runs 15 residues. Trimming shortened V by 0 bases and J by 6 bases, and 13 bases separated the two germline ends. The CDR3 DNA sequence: TGCGCCAGCAGCTTGGGTGTCGGTGCTGGCAATGAGCAGTTCTTC. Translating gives CASSLGVGAGNEQFF.

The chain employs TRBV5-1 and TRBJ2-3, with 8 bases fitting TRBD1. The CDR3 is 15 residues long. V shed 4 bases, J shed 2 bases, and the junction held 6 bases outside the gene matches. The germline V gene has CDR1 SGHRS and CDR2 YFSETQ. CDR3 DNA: TGCGCCAGCAGCCCCCAGGGGGCCAACACAGATACGCAGTATTTT. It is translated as CASSPQGANTDTQYF.

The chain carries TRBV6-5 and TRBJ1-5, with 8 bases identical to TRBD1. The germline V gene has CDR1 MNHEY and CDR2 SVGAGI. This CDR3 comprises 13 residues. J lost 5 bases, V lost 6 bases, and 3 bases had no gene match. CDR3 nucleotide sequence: TGTGCCAGCAGAGTGACAGGGGATCAGCCCCAGCATTTT. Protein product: CASRVTGDQPQHF.

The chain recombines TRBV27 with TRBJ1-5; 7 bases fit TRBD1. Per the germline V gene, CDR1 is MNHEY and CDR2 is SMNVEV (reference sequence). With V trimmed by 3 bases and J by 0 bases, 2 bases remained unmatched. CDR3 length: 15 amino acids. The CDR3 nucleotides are TGTGCCAGCAGTTTGACAGGGTATAGCAATCAGCCCCAGCATTTT. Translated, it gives CASSLTGYSNQPQHF.

The CDR3 sequence is CASSHPTTYEQYF. For the CDR3, the DNA is TGTGCCAGCAGCCACCCTACCACCTACGAGCAGTACTTC. The genes are TRBV3-1 (or the pseudogene TRBV3-2) and TRBJ2-7, with D hard to call. This CDR3 comprises 13 residues. Deletions cut 3 bases from V and 2 bases from J, with 8 bases between. The V gene's germline CDR1 is LGHDT and CDR2 YNNKEL (reference sequence).

The CDR3 reads CASSLGQGSNQPQHF. The DNA of the CDR3 is TGTGCCAGCAGCTTGGGACAGGGGAGCAATCAGCCCCAGCATTTT. The chain uses TRBV5-5 and TRBJ1-5; 8 nucleotides agree with TRBD1. CDR1 and CDR2 (germline): SGHKS, YYEKEE (reference sequence). V lost 0 bases to trimming and J lost 1 base; unmatched junction nucleotides: 0. This CDR3 contains 15 residues.

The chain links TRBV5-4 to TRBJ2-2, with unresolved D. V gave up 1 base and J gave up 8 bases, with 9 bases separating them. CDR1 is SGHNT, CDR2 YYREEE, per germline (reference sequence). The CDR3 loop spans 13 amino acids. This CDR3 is CASSLNEQGELFF. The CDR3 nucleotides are TGTGCCAGCAGCTTGAACGAGCAAGGGGAGCTGTTTTTT.

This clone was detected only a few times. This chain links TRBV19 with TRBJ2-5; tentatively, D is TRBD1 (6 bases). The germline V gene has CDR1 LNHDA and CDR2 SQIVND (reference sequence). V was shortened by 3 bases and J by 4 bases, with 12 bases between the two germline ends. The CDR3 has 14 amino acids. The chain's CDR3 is CASSINTGLETQYF. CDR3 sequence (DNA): TGTGCCAGTAGTATTAACACAGGGTTAGAGACCCAGTACTTC.

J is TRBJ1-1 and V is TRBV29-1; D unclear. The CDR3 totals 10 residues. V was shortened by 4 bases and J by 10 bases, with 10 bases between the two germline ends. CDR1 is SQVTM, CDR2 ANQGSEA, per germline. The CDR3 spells CSVGSRGAFF. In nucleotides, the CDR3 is TGCAGCGTTGGGTCTCGCGGAGCTTTCTTT.

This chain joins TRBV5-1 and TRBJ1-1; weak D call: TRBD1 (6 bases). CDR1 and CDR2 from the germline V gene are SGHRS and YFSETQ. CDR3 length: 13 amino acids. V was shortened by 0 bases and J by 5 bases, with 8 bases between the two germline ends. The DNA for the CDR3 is TGCGCCAGCAGCTTGGCCACAGGGACTGAAGCTTTCTTT. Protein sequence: CASSLATGTEAFF.

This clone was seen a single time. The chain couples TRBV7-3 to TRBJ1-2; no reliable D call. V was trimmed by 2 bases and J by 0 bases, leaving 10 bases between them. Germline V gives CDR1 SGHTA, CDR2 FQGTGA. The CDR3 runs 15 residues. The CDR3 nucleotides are TGTGCCAGCAGCTTAGAGGCTTCGACTAACTATGGCTACACCTTC. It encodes CASSLEASTNYGYTF.

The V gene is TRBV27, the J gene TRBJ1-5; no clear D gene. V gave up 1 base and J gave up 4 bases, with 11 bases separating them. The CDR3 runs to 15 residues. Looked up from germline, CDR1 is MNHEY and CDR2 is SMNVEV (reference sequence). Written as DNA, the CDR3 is TGTGCCAGCAGTTTATTCATGGAGATTAATCAGCCCCAGCATTTT. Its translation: CASSLFMEINQPQHF.

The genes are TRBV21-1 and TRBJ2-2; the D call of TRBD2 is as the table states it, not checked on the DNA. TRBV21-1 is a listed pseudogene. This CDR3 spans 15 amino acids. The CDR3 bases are TGTGCCAGCCTACGATGCGGGAGGTACGACGGGGAGCTGTTTTTT. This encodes CASLRCGRYDGELFF.

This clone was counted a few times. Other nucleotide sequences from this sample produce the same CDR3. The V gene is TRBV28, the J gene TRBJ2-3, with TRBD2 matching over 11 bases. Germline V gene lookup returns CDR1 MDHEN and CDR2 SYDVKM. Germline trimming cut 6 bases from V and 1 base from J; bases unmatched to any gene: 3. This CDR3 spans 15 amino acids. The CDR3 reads CASRLAGAGTDTQYF. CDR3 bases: TGTGCCAGCAGACTAGCGGGAGCTGGCACAGATACGCAGTATTTT.

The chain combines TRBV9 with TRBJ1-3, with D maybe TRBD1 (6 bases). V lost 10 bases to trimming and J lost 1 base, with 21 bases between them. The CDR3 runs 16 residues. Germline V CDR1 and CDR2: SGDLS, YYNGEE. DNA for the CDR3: TGTGCCTGGTCCAGGGGTCCCTTGTTTTCTGGAAACACCATATATTTT. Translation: CAWSRGPLFSGNTIYF.

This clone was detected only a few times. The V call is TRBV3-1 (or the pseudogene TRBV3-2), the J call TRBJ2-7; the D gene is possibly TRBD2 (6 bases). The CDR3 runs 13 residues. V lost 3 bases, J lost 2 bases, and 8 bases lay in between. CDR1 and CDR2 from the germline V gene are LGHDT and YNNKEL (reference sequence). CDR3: CASSHRTTYEQYF. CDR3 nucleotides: TGTGCCAGCAGCCATAGGACTACCTACGAGCAGTACTTC.

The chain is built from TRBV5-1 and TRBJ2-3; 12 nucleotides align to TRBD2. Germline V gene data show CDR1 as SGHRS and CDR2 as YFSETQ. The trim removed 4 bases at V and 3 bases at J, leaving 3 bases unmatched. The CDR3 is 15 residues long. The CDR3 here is CASSPGTSGTDTQYF. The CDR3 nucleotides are TGCGCCAGCAGCCCTGGGACTAGCGGGACAGATACGCAGTATTTT.